This entry is about one TCR beta chain. What it recognizes is unknown. TCRbeta library preparation incorporated unique molecular identifiers. TCRdb analysed the PCR reads with MiXCR anew, one entry per CDR3 protein. The table includes 750,000 to 950,000 distinct CDR3 sequences, 16% detected once. The sample originates from a study of T-cell reconstitution after alpha-beta-depleted transplantation in children. Points from the study as a whole: In some patients, recipient T cells and intrathymic progenitors surviving conditioning explained high day-60 diversity. From newly produced T cells came most of the T-cell counts and diversity one year after transplant. About two months after transplant, alpha-beta T cells reportedly came from several hundred expanded graft clones.

J was trimmed by 3 bases and V by 1 base; bases with no gene match: 6. The CDR3 contains 17 residues. Germline V lookup: CDR1 MGHRA, CDR2 YSYEKL. The J gene is TRBJ2-1, the V gene TRBV4-1; 10 bases fit TRBD2. The receptor was derived from a male patient younger than 18 who had a stem cell transplant for acute lymphoblastic leukemia, so the T cells may come from the graft donor. The sequenced sample was PBMCs, mostly from graft donor cells, obtained 360 days after TCRalphabeta/CD19-depleted stem cell transplant. The chain's CDR3 is CASSQGSLAGVYNEQFF. CDR3 coding DNA: TGCGCCAGCAGCCAAGGGAGCCTAGCGGGAGTCTACAATGAGCAGTTCTTC.